This paragraph covers one T cell receptor beta chain sequence. Antigen: not known. The junction differs from germline at one of its ends, possibly a read error. The CDR3 has 11 residues. CDR1 is MDHEN and CDR2 is SYDVKM in the germline V gene. The data were obtained in a study of cytomegalovirus exposure and HLA in healthy donors. Whole-study results and caveats: Generally TCR sequences proved uncommon, though certain public TCRs appeared in numerous donors. Sequence variants that were highly shared formed a cluster that was likely a sequencing artifact. Later on, an analysis showed TCR association rates differing by HLA locus, with DRB1 the most and HLA-C the fewest.

13 Jbeta primers and 60 Vbeta primers were used for the PCR. Sequencing used immunoSEQ multiplex PCR; TCRdb keeps in-frame clones, though not all of them. The sample yields 100,000 to 150,000 clones, around 80% seen once. Whereas donors were nominally healthy upon sampling, unrecorded immune exposures were probable. The source is a man aged 25-45 years in good health and CMV-seronegative. V gene TRBV28 combines with J gene TRBJ1-6, with D possibly being TRBD1 (5 bases). The sample consisted of PBMCs. CDR3 amino acids: CASSFQGRTRF. The CDR3 DNA reads TGTGCCAGCAGTTTTCAGGGTCGTACCCGGTTT.